This TCR beta chain originates from a study of T cell repertoires in aging, cancer and after chemotherapy. Study details: Pre- and post-chemotherapy samples were paired from chronic lymphocytic leukemia patients treated with fludarabine- or bendamustine-based regimens.

Rearranged V-D-J TRB sequences were amplified with a mixed TRB-A/B primer pool. Each CDR3 protein is one row after TCRdb ran MiXCR on the multiplex PCR reads. The profile shows some 1,900 distinct CDR3 sequences, 21% of them singletons. Per the germline V gene, CDR1 is MNHNS and CDR2 is SASEGT. CDR3 size: 15 residues. Trimming took 8 bases from V and 5 from J; bases not matched to a gene: 11. Study-wide findings and caveats: Healthy donors lost TCR diversity with age mainly through richness, cancer patients through richness and evenness.

The template was genomic DNA from peripheral blood, not RNA. This clonotype rates as medium-sized (0.01 to 0.1%). Its specificity is unknown. The V call is TRBV6-1, the J call TRBJ2-7; 11 positions agree with TRBD2. This TCR derives from a human donor with a blood cancer. Material for sequencing was blood. This CDR3 is CASLKGTSGGDEQYF. For the CDR3, the DNA is TGTGCCAGCTTAAAGGGGACTAGCGGAGGGGACGAGCAGTACTTC.